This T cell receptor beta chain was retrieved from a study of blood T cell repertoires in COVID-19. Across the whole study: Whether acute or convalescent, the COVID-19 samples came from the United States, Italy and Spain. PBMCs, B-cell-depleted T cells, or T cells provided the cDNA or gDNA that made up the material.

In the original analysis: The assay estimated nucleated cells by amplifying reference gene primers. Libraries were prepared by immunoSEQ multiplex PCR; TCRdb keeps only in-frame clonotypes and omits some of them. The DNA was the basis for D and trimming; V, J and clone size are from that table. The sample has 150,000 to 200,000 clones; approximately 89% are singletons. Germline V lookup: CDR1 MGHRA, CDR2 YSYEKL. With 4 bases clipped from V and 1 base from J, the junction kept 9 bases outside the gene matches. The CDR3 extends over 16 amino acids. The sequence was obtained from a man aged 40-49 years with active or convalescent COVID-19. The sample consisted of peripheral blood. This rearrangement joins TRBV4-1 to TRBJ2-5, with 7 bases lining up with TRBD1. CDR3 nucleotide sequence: TGCGCCAGCAGCCGAATTAGACAGGGTGGCCAAGAGACCCAGTACTTC. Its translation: CASSRIRQGGQETQYF.